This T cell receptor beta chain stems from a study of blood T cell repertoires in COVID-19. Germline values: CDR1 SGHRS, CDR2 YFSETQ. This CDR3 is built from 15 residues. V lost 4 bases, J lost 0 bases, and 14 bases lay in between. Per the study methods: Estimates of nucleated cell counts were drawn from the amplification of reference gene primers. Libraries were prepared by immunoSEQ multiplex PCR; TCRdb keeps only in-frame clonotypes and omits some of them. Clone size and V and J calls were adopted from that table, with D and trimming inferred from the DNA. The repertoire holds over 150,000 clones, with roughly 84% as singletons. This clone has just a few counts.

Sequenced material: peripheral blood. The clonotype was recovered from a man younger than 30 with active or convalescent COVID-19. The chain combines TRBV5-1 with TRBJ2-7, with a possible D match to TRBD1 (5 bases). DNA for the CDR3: TGCGCCAGCAGCCCGCCGGATAGGGGCTCCTACGAGCAGTACTTC. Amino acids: CASSPPDRGSYEQYF. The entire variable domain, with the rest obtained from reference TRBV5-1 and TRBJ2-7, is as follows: KAGVTQTPRYLIKTRGQQVTLSCSPISGHRSVSWYQQTPGQGLQFLFEYFSETQRNKGNFPGRFSGRQFSNSRSEMNVSTLELGDSALYLCASSPPDRGSYEQYFGPGTRLTVT.